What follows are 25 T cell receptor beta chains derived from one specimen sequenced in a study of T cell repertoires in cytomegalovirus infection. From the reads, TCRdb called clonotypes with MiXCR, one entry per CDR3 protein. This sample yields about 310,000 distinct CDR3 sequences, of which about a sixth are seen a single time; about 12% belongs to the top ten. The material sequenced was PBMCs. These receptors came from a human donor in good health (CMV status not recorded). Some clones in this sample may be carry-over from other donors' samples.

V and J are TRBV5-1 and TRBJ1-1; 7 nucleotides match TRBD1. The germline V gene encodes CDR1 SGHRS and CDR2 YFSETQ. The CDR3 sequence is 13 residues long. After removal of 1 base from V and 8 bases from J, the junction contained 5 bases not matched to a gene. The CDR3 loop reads CASSLFGTAEAFF. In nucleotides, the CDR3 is TGCGCCAGCAGCTTGTTTGGGACAGCAGAAGCTTTCTTT.

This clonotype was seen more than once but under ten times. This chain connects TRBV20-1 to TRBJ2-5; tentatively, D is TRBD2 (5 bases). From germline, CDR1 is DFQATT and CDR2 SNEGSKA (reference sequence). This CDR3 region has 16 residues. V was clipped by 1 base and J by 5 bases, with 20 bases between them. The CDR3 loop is CSARAAYEGYGETQYF. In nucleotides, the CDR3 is TGCAGTGCTAGAGCAGCGTACGAGGGCTACGGGGAGACCCAGTACTTC.

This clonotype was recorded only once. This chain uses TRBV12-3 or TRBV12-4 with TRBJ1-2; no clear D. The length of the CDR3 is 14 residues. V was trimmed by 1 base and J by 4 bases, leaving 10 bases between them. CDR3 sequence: CASSLVGPSYGYTF. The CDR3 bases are TGTGCCAGCAGTTTAGTGGGCCCTTCCTATGGCTACACCTTC.

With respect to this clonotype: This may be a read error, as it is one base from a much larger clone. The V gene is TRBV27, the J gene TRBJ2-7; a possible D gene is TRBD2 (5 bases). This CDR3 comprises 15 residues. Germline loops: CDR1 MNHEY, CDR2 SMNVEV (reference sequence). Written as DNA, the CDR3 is TGTACCAGCAGTTTCGGCGGGCTGACCCCCTACGAGCAGTACTTC. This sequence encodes CTSSFGGLTPYEQYF.

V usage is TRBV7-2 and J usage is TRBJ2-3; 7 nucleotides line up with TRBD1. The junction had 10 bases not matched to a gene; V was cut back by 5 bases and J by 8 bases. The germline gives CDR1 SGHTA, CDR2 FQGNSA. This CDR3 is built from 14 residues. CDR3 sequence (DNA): TGTGCCAGCAGCAAAACCGGGACAGAAGTTACGCAGTATTTT. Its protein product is CASSKTGTEVTQYF.

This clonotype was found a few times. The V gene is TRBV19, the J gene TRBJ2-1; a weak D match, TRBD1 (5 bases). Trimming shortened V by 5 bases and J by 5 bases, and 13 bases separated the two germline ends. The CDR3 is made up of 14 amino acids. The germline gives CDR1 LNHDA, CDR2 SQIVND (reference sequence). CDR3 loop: CASSSIDRNNEQFF. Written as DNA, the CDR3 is TGTGCCAGTAGTTCGATCGACAGAAACAATGAGCAGTTCTTC. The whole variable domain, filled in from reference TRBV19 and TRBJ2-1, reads DGGITQSPKYLFRKEGQNVTLSCEQNLNHDAMYWYRQDPGQGLRLIYYSQIVNDFQKGDIAEGYSVSREKKESFPLTVTSAQKNPTAFYLCASSSIDRNNEQFFGPGTRLTVL.

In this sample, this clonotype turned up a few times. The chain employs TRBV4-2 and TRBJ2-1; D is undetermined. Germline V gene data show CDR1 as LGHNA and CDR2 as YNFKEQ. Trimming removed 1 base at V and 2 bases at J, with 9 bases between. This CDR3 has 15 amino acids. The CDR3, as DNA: TGTGCCAGCAGCCAAGGTCCGGTAGCCTACAATGAGCAGTTCTTC. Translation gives CASSQGPVAYNEQFF.

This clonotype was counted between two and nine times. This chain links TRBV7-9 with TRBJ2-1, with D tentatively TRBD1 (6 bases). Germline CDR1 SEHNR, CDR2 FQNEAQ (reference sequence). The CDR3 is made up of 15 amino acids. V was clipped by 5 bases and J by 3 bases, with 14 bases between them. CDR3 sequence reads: CASSPRGGVYNEQFF. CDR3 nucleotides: TGTGCCAGCAGCCCCAGGGGTGGGGTCTACAATGAGCAGTTCTTC. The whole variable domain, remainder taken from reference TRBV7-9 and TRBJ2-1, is DTGVSQNPRHKITKRGQNVTFRCDPISEHNRLYWYRQTLGQGPEFLTYFQNEAQLEKSRLLSDRFSAERPKGSFSTLEIQRTEQGDSAMYLCASSPRGGVYNEQFFGPGTRLTVL.

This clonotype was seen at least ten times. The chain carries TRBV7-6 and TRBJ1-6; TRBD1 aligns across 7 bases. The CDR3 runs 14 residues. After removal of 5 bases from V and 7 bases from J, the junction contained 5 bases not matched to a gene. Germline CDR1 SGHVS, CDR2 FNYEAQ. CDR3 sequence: CASSETGLNSPLHF. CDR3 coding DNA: TGTGCCAGCAGCGAGACAGGGCTCAATTCACCCCTCCACTTT.

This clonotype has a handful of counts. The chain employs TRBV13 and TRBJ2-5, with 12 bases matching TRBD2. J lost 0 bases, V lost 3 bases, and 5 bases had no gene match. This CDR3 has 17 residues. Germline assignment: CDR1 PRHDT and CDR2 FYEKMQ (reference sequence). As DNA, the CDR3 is TGTGCCAGCAGCTTGGGACTAGCGGGCAGGTACCAAGAGACCCAGTACTTC. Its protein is CASSLGLAGRYQETQYF.

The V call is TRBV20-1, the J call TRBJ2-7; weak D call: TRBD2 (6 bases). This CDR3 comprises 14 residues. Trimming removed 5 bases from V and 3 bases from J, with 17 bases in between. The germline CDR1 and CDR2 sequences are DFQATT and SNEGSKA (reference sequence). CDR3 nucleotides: TGCAGTGCTCATGGACGGCATAGCGGCTACGAGCAGTACTTC. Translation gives CSAHGRHSGYEQYF.

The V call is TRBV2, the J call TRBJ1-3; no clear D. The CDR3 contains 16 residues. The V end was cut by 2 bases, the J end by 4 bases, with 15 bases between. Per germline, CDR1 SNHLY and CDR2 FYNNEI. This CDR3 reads CASSELSWVSGNTIYF. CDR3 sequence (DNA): TGTGCCAGCAGTGAACTGTCATGGGTATCAGGAAACACCATATATTTT.

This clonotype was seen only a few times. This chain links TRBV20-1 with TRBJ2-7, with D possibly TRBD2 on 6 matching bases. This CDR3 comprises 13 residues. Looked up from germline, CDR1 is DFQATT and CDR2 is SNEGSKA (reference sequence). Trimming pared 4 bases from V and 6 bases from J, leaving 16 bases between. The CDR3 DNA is TGCAGTGCTATCAGACAGCGGGTAACCGAGCAGTACTTC. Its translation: CSAIRQRVTEQYF.

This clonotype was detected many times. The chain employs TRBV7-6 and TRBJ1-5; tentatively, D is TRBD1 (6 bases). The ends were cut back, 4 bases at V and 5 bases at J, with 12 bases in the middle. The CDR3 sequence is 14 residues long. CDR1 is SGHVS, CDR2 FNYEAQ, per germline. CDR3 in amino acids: CASSYIGGDQPQHF. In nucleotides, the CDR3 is TGTGCCAGCAGCTATATCGGGGGCGATCAGCCCCAGCATTTT.

The CDR3 nucleotides read TGCGCCAGCAGCCAAGCCGAACAGGGGCCCTCCTACGAGCAGTACTTC. Protein product: CASSQAEQGPSYEQYF. The V gene is TRBV4-1, the J gene TRBJ2-7; TRBD1 matches 7 bases. The CDR3 loop spans 16 amino acids. Germline V gene sequence: CDR1 MGHRA, CDR2 YSYEKL. Trimming cost V 1 base and J 0 bases; bases outside gene matches: 6.

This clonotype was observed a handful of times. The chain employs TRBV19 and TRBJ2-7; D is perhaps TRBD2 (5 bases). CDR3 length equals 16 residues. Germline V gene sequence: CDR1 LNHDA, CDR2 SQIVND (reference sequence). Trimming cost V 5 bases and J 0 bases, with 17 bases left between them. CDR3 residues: CASSHSPGDSSYEQYF. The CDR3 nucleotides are TGTGCCAGTAGTCACTCCCCCGGGGATAGCTCCTACGAGCAGTACTTC.

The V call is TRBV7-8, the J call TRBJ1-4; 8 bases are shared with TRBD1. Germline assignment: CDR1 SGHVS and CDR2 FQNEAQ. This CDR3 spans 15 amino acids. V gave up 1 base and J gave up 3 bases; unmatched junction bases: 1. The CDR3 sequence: CASSLGQGPNEKLFF. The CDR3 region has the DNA TGTGCCAGCAGCTTAGGACAGGGGCCTAATGAAAAACTGTTTTTT. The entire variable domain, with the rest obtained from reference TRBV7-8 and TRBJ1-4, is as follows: GAGVSQSPRYKVAKRGQDVALRCDPISGHVSLFWYQQALGQGPEFLTYFQNEAQLDKSGLPSDRFFAERPEGSVSTLKIQRTQQEDSAVYLCASSLGQGPNEKLFFGSGTQLSVL.

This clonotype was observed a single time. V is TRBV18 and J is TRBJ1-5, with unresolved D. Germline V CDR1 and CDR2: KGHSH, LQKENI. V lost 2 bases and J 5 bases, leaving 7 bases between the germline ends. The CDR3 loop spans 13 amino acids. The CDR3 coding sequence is TGTGCCAGCTCACCAGGCATTGATCAGCCCCAGCATTTT. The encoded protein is CASSPGIDQPQHF.

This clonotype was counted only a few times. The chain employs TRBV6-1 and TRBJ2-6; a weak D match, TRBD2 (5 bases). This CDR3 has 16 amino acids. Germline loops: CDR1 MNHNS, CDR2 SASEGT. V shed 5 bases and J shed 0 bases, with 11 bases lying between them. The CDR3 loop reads CASSPEGSSGANVLTF. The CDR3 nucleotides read TGTGCCAGCAGTCCGGAAGGGAGCTCTGGGGCCAACGTCCTGACTTTC.

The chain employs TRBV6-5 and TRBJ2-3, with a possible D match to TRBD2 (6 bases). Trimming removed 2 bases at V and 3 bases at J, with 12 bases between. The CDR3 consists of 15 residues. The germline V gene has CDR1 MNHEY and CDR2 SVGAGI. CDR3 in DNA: TGTGCCAGCAGTTACGGCGGGACTGCTACAGATACGCAGTATTTT. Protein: CASSYGGTATDTQYF.

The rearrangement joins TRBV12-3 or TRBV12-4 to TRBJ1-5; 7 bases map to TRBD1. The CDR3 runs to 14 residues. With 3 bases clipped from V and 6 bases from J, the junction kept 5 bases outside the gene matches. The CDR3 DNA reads TGTGCCAGCAGTTTTTTATCAGGGGGTCAGCCCCAGCATTTT. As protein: CASSFLSGGQPQHF.

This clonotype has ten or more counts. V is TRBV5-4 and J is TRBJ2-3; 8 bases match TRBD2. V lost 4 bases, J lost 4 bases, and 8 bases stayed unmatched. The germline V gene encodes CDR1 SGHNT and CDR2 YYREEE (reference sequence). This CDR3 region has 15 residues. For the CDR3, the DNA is TGTGCCAGCAGCCCTATGGCCGGGGGGGCAGATACGCAGTATTTT. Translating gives CASSPMAGGADTQYF.

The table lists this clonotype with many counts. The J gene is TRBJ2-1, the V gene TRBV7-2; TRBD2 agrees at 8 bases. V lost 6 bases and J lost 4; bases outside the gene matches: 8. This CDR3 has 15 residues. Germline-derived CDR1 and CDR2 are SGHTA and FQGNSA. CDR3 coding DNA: TGTGCCAGCAGGGTCCGGGGGGGCGCTTACAATGAGCAGTTCTTC. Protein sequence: CASRVRGGAYNEQFF.

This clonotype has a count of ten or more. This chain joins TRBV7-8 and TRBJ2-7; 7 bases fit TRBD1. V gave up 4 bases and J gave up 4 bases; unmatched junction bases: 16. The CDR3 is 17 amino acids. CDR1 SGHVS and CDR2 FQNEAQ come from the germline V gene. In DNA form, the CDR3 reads TGTGCCAGCAGCTCTGAGACAGGGTCCCTCGGAGTGTACGAGCAGTACTTC. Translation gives CASSSETGSLGVYEQYF. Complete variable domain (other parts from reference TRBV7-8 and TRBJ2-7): GAGVSQSPRYKVAKRGQDVALRCDPISGHVSLFWYQQALGQGPEFLTYFQNEAQLDKSGLPSDRFFAERPEGSVSTLKIQRTQQEDSAVYLCASSSETGSLGVYEQYFGPGTRLTVT.

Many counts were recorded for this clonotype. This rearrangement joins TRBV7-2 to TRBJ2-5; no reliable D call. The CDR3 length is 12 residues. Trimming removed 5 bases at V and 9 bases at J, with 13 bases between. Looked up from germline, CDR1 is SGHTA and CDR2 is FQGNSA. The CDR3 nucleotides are TGTGCCAGCAGCCCCTACCTAAGTCCCCAGTACTTC. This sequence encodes CASSPYLSPQYF.